The clone carrying this T cell receptor (beta chain) occurred once. The record originates from a study of T cell responses to AZD1222 COVID-19 vaccine. Method: immunoSEQ multiplex PCR; TCRdb's copy keeps in-frame clones and lacks some. The sample lists approximately 17,000 clones, around four fifths occurring once. The CDR3 runs 14 residues. The V gene's germline CDR1 is SNHLY and CDR2 FYNNEI. The V gene end was trimmed by 5 bases and the J gene end by 5 bases; junction bases not matched to a gene: 4. Sequencing used peripheral blood, obtained 28 days after the second AZD1222 dose. The rearrangement joins TRBV2 to TRBJ1-5; 9 bases are a match to TRBD1. This receptor was identified in an adult who received the AZD1222 COVID-19 vaccine. The CDR3: CASSPGQGYQPQHF. Written as DNA, the CDR3 is TGTGCCAGCAGTCCGGGACAGGGATATCAGCCCCAGCATTTT. The whole variable domain, filled in from reference TRBV2 and TRBJ1-5, reads EPEVTQTPSHQVTQMGQEVILRCVPISNHLYFYWYRQILGQKVEFLVSFYNNEISEKSEIFDDQFSVERPDGSNFTLKIRSTKLEDSAMYFCASSPGQGYQPQHFGDGTRLSIL.